This TCR beta chain comes out of a study of blood T cell repertoires in COVID-19. Trimming at V came to 7 bases and at J to 7 bases, leaving 4 bases not matched to a gene. This CDR3 spans 14 amino acids. The germline gives CDR1 PRHDT, CDR2 FYEKMQ (reference sequence). Produced via immunoSEQ multiplex PCR; TCRdb's table is partial and in-frame only. The sample shows about 220,000 clones, roughly four fifths of them seen only once. This TCR came from a woman in her forties who had been exposed to COVID-19. Sequencing was performed on PBMCs or T cells enriched from blood (not recorded which). This chain uses TRBV13 with TRBJ1-6, with 10 bases aligning to TRBD1. The CDR3 protein is CASTRQGANSPLHF. The CDR3 region has the DNA TGTGCCAGCACCCGACAGGGGGCAAATTCACCCCTCCACTTT.